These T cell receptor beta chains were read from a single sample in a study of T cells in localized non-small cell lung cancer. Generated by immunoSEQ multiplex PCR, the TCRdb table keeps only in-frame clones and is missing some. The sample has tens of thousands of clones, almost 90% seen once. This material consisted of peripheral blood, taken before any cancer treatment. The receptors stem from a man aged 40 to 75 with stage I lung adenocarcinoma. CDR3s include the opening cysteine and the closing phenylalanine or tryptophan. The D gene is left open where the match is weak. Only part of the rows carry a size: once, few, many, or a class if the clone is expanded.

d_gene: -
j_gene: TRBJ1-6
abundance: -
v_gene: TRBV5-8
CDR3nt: TGTGCCAGCAGCTTGGCCCGGACCTATAATTCACCCCTCCACTTT
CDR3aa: CASSLARTYNSPLHF

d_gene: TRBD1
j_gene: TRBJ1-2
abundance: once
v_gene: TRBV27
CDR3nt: TGTGCCAGCAGTTCTTTCCTAACAGGGGTTTATGGCTACACCTTC
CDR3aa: CASSSFLTGVYGYTF

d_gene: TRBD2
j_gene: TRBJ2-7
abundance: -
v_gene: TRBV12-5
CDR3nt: TGTGCTAGTGGTTTGCCGGGACTAGCGGGGGTTAGCGAGCAGTACTTC
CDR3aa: CASGLPGLAGVSEQYF

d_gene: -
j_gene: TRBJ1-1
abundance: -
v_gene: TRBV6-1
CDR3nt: TGTGCCAGCAGCCCTACTAGACAGAGAGGAACTGAAGCTTTCTTT
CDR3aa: CASSPTRQRGTEAFF

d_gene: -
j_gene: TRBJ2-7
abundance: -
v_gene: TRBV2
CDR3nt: TGTGCCAGCAGAAAAATTTCGTACGAGCAGTACTTC
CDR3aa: CASRKISYEQYF

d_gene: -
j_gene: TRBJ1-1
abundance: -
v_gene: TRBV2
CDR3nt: TGTGCCAGCAGTGTGTATGGACCGCCGAACACTGAAGCTTTCTTT
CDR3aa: CASSVYGPPNTEAFF

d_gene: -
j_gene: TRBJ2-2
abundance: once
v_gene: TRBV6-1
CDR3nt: TGTGCCAGCAGTGTATCGGGGGTCGGGGAGCTGTTTTTT
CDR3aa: CASSVSGVGELFF

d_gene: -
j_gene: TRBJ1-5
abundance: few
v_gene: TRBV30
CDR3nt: TGTGCCTGGAACTTTGGGGGAAACAGCAATCAGCCCCAGCATTTT
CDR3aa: CAWNFGGNSNQPQHF

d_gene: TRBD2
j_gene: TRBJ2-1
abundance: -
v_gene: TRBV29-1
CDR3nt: TGCAGCATTAGCGGGGGGGCCTACAATGAGCAGTTCTTC
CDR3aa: CSISGGAYNEQFF

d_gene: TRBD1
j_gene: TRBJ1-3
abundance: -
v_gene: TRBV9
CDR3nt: TGTGCCAGCAGCGTAATGGGACAGGGGGCGAAAAGTGGAAACACCATATATTTT
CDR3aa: CASSVMGQGAKSGNTIYF

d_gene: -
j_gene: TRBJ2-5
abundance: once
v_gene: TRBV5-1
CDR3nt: TGCGCCGGCAGCCCCGGGACAAGGGGAGAAGAGACCCAGTACTTC
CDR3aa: CAGSPGTRGEETQYF

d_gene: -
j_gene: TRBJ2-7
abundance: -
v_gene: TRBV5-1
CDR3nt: TGCGCCAGAGATACTAGGGGTAACGAGCAGTACTTC
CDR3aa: CARDTRGNEQYF

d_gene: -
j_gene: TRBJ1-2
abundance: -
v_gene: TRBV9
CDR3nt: TGTGCCAGCAGCGTAGTACAGTCGACTGGCTACACCTTC
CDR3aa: CASSVVQSTGYTF

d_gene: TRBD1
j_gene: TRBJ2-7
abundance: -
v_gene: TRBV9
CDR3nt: TGTGCCAGCAGCGTCAGGGACAGGGGTTACGAGCAGTACTTC
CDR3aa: CASSVRDRGYEQYF

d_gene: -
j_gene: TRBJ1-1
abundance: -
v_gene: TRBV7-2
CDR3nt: TGTGCCAGCAGCTTAGCGGGATCCGGGAACACTGAAGCTTTCTTT
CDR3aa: CASSLAGSGNTEAFF

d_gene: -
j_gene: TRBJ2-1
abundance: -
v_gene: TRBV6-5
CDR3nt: TGTGCCAGCCTGTCCCGTCGGGAGTCCTACAATGAGCAGTTCTTC
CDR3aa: CASLSRRESYNEQFF

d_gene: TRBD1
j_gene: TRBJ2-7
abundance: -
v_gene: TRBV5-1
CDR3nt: TGCGCCAGCAGCACTTCGACAGGGGGAGACTACGAGCAGTACTTC
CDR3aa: CASSTSTGGDYEQYF

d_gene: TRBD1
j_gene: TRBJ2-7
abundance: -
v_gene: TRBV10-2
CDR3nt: TGCGCCAGCGCCCGAACCAGGGACAGTGACTACGAGCAGTACTTC
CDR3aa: CASARTRDSDYEQYF

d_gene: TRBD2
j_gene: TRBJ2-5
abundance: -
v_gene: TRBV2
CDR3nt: TGTGCCAGCGGGGATAGCGGGGGGACAGAGACCCAGTACTTC
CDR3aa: CASGDSGGTETQYF

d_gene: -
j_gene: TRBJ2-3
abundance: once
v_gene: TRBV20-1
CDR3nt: TGCAGCGCCTCGGGTGCCGATACGCAGTATTTT
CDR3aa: CSASGADTQYF

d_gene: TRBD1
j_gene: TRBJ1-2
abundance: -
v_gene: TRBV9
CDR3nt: TGTGCCAGCAAGAGAGACAGGGATGGCCCTAACTATGGCTACACCTTC
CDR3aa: CASKRDRDGPNYGYTF

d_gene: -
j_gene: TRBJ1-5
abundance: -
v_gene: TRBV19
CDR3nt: TGTGCCAGTAGGGACTTCGATAGCAATCAGCCCCAGCATTTT
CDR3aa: CASRDFDSNQPQHF

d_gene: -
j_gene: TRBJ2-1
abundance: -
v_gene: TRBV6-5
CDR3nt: TGTGCCAGCAGTTATGGTCCGGGGCGTAGTGAGCAGTTCTTC
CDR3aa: CASSYGPGRSEQFF

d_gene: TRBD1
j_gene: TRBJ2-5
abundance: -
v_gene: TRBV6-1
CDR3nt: TGTGCCAGCAGTGCTAGGGGGACAGGGATCGGAGAGACCCAGTACTTC
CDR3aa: CASSARGTGIGETQYF

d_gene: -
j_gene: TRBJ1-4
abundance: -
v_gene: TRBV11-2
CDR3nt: TGTGCCAGCAGCTTCGGTGGATCTGAAAAACTGTTTTTT
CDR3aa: CASSFGGSEKLFF

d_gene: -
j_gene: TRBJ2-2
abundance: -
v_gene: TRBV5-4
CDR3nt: TGTGCCAGCAGCCCCGGGCCCCTCGGGAACACCGGGGAGCTGTTTTTT
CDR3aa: CASSPGPLGNTGELFF

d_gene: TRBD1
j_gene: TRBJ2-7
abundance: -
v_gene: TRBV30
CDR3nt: TGTGCCTGGATGGCCCGACAGGGGCAAGGCTACGAGCAGTACTTC
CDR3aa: CAWMARQGQGYEQYF

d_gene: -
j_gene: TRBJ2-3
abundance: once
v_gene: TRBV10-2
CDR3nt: TGCGCCAGCAGTGATGTGGGGGCCAGCACAGATACGCAGTATTTT
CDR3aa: CASSDVGASTDTQYF

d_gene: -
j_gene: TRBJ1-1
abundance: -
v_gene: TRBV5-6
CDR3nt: TGTGCCAGCAGCTTTTTGGGGATAGGCACTGAAGCTTTCTTT
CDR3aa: CASSFLGIGTEAFF

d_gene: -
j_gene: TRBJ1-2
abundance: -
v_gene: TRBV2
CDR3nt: TGTGCCAGCCTCACAGGGTATGATGGCTACACCTTC
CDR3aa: CASLTGYDGYTF

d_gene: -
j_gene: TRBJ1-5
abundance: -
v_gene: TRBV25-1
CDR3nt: TGTGCCAGCAGTGAATCTCGCCCGGGGATGGATCAGCCCCAGCATTTT
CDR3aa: CASSESRPGMDQPQHF

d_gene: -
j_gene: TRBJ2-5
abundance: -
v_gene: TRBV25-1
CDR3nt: TGTGCCAGCAGACAAATAGGCTTCGGGGGCCAAGAGACCCAGTACTTC
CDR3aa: CASRQIGFGGQETQYF

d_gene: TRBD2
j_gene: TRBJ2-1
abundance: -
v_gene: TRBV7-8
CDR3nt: TGTGCCAGCAGCTCCGGGGGGGCCTCAGATGAGCAGTTCTTC
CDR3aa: CASSSGGASDEQFF

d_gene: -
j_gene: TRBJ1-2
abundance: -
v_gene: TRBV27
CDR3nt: TGTGCCAGCAGTTTCCGGGGTCCCGACGGCTACACCTTC
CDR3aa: CASSFRGPDGYTF

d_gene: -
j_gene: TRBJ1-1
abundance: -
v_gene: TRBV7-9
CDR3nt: TGTGCCAGCAGCTTTGATGGGTTGAACACTGAAGCTTTCTTT
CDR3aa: CASSFDGLNTEAFF

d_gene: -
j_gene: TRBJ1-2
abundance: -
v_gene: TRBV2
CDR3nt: TGTGCCAGCAGACCCAGAGTGGCGGGTGGTGGCTACACCTTC
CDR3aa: CASRPRVAGGGYTF

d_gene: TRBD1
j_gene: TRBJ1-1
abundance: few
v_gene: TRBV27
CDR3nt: TGTGCCAGCAGGACCTGGGAGGGCAGGGGGATAGCTTTCTTT
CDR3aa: CASRTWEGRGIAFF

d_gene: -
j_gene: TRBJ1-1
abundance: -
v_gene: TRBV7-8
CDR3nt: TGTGCCAGCAGCCAACAGTTAATTCGGGGACTGAACACTGAAGCTTTCTTT
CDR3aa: CASSQQLIRGLNTEAFF

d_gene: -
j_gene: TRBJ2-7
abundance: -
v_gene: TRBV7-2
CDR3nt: TGTGCCAGCAGCTCAACTTCCGACAGATCCTACGAGCAGTACTTC
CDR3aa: CASSSTSDRSYEQYF

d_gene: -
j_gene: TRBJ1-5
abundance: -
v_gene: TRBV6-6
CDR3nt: TGTGCCAGCAGTTTTGGGGGTTTCAATCAGCCCCAGCATTTT
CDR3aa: CASSFGGFNQPQHF

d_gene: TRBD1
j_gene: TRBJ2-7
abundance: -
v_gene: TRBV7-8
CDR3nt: TGTGCCAGCAGCTCCCGTGGGGACAGGGGTCACGAGCAGTACTTC
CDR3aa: CASSSRGDRGHEQYF

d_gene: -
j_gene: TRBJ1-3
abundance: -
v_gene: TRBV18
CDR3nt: TGTGCCAGCTCACCACCGGACAGCTCCTATGGAAACACCATATATTTT
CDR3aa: CASSPPDSSYGNTIYF

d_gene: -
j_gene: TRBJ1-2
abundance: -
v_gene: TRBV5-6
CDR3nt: TGTGCCAGCAGCTTGGAACCCAGGGAAAACTATGGCTACACCTTC
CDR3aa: CASSLEPRENYGYTF

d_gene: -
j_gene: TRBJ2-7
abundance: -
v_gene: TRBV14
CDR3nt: TGTGCCAGCAGCCAAGGCCCTTGGTACGAGCAGTACTTC
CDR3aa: CASSQGPWYEQYF

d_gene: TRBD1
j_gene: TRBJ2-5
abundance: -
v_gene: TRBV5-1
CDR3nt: TGCGCCAGCAGCCCCGGGACAGGGTCCCCAGAGACCCAGTACTTC
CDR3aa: CASSPGTGSPETQYF

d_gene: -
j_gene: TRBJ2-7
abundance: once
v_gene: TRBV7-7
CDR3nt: TGTGCCAGCAGCTTAGGCGAGCGTGATTACGAGCAGTACTTC
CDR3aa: CASSLGERDYEQYF

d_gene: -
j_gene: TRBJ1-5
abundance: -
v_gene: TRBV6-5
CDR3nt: TGTGCCAGCAGTTACAGGGGTAATCAGCCCCAGCATTTT
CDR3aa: CASSYRGNQPQHF